This TCR beta chain appears in the sequencing data of a study of shared clonotypes between healthy human individuals. A word on this clone: The sample carries other DNA sequences with the same CDR3.

Negatively enriched CD4+ T cells were divided by CD45RA into naive and memory. This table comes from immunoSEQ multiplex PCR, and its TCRdb copy is limited to in-frame clones, with some not included. The sample yields under 2,500,000 clones, almost 96% seen once. The specimen was naive CD4+ T cells sorted from blood. Subset indicated: CD45RA+ positively selected. This receptor was obtained from a man between 18 and 35 years old in good health.

The CDR3 bases are TGCAGCGTCGCTAGGGATTCTGGAAACACCATATATTTT. It specifies CSVARDSGNTIYF. The chain couples TRBV29-1 to TRBJ1-3; D not certain. Trimming took 6 bases from V and 1 from J, leaving 10 bases between them. Per germline, CDR1 SQVTM and CDR2 ANQGSEA. CDR3 size: 13 residues.